This T cell receptor (beta chain) was documented in a study of blood T cell repertoires in COVID-19. Study members were between 18 and 89 years old and lived in fewer than 30 US regions. Cohort placement rested on clinical history that participants reported themselves. Two negative PCRs, clearance, or symptom resolution characterized the recovered Cohort 3 donors. The CDR3 contains 13 residues. Germline loops: CDR1 SGHTA, CDR2 FQGNSA. Trimming removed 1 base at V and 1 base at J, with 4 bases between. Clones were sequenced by immunoSEQ multiplex PCR, and TCRdb holds only the in-frame ones, with some missing. The repertoire holds roughly 400,000 clones, with about 83% as singletons.

The V call is TRBV7-2, the J call TRBJ1-1; D is unresolved. The specimen was PBMCs or T cells enriched from blood (not recorded which). The clonotype comes from a woman aged 50 to 60 who had recovered from COVID-19. CDR3 sequence (DNA): TGTGCCAGCAGCTTAGAACAGAACACTGAAGCTTTCTTT. Its translation: CASSLEQNTEAFF.